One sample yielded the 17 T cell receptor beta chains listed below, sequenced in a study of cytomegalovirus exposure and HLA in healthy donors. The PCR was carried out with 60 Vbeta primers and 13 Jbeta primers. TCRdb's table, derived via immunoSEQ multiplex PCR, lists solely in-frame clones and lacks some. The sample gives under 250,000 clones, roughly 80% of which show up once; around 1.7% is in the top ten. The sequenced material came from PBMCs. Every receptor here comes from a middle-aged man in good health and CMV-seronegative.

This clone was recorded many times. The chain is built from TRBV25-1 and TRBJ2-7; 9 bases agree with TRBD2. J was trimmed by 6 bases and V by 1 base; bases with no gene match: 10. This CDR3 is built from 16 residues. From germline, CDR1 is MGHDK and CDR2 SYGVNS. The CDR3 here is CASSEWAASGDSEQYF. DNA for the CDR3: TGTGCCAGCAGTGAATGGGCGGCTAGCGGGGACTCCGAGCAGTACTTC.

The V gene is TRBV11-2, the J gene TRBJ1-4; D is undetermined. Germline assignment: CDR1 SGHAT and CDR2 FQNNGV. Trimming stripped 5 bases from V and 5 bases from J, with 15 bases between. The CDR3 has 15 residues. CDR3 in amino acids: CASSAERAWNEKLFF. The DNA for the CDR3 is TGTGCCAGCAGCGCCGAGAGGGCTTGGAATGAAAAACTGTTTTTT.

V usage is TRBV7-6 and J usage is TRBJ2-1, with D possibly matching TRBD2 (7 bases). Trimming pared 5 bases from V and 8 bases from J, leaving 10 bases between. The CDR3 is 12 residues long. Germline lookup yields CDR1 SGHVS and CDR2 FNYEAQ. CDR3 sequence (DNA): TGTGCCAGCAGCGGGGGGGGGCATGAGCAGTTCTTC. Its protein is CASSGGGHEQFF.

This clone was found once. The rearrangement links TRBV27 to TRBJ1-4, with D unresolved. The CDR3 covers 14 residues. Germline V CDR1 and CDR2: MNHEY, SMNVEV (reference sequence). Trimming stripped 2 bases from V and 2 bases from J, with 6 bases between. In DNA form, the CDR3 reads TGTGCCAGCAGTTTAGGGCGTACTAATGAAAAACTGTTTTTT. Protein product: CASSLGRTNEKLFF.

CDR3 protein: CASSLDRAGELFF. In nucleotides, the CDR3 is TGCGCCAGCAGCTTGGACCGCGCCGGGGAGCTGTTTTTT. This sequence joins TRBV5-1 and TRBJ2-2; D is uncertain. Germline CDR1 and CDR2: SGHRS and YFSETQ. V was clipped by 0 bases and J by 6 bases, with 6 bases between them. This CDR3 is 13 amino acids long.

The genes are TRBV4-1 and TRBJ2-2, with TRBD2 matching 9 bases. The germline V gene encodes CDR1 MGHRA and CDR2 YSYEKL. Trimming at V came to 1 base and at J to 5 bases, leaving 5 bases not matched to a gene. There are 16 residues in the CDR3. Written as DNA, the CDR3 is TGCGCCAGCAGCCAAGGGCTAGCGGGAAGTACCGGGGAGCTGTTTTTT. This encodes CASSQGLAGSTGELFF.

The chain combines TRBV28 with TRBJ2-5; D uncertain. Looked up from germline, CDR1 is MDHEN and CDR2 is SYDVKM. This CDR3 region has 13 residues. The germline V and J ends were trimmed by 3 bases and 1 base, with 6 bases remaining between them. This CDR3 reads CASSFTVQETQYF. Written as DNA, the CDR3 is TGTGCCAGCAGTTTTACGGTCCAAGAGACCCAGTACTTC.

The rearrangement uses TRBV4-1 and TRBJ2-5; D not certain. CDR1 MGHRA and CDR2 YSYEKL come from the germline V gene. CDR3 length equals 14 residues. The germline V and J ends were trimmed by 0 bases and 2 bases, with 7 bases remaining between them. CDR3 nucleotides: TGCGCCAGCAGCCAAGATCTACAGCAAGAGACCCAGTACTTC. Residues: CASSQDLQQETQYF.

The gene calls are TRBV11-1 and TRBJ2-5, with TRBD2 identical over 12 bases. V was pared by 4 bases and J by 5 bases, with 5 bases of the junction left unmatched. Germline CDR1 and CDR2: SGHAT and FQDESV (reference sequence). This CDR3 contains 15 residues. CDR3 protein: CASSSSGRAGETQYF. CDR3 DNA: TGTGCCAGCAGCTCTAGCGGGAGGGCCGGGGAGACCCAGTACTTC.

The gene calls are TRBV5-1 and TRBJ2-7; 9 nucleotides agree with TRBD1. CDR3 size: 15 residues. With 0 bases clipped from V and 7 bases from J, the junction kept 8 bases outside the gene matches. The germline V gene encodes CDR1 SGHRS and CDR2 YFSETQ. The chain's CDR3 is CASSLVVTGGREQYF. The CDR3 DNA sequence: TGCGCCAGCAGCTTGGTCGTGACAGGGGGAAGGGAGCAGTACTTC.

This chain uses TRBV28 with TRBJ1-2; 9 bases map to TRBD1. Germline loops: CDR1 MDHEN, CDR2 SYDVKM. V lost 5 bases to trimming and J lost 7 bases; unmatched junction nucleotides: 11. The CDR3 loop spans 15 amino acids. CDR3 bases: TGTGCCAGCAGTCGTCCCGGGACAGGGATCGGTGGCTACACCTTC. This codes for CASSRPGTGIGGYTF.

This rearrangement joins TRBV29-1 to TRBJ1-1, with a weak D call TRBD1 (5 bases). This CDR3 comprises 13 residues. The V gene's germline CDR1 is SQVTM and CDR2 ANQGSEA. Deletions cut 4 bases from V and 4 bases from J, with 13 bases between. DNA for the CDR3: TGCAGCGTTGCCTTCATAGGGGCCACTGAAGCTTTCTTT. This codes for CSVAFIGATEAFF.

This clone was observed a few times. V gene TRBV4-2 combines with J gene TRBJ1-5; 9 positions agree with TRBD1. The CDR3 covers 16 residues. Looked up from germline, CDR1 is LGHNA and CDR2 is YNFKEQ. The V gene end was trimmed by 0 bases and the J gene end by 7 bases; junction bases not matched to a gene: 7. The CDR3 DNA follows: TGTGCCAGCAGCCAAGATGGGACAGGGACCCCGCAGCCCCAGCATTTT. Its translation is CASSQDGTGTPQPQHF.

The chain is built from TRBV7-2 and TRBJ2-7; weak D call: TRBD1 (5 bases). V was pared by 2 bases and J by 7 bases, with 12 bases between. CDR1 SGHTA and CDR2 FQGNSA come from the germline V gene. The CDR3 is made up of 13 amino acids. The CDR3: CASSLNGAREQYF. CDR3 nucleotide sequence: TGTGCCAGCAGCTTAAATGGGGCGAGGGAGCAGTACTTC.

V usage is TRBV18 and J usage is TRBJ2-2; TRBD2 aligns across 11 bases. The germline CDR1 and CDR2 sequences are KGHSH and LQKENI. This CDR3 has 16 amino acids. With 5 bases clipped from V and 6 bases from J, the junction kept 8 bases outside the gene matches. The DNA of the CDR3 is TGTGCCAGCTCAAGAGCGACTAGCGGGATCGCCGGGGAGCTGTTTTTT. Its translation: CASSRATSGIAGELFF.

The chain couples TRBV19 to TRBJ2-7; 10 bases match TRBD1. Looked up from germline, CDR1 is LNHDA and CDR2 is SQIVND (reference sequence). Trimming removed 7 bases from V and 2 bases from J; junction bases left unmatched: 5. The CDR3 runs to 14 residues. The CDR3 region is CASTSGTGAYEQYF. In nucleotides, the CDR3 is TGTGCCAGTACCTCAGGGACAGGGGCCTACGAGCAGTACTTC.

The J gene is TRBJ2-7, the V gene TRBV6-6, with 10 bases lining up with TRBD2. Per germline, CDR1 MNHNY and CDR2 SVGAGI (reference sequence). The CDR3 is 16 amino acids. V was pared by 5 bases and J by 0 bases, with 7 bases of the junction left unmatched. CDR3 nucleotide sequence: TGTGCCAGCAGTCTATCTAGCGGGAGTTTCTCCTACGAGCAGTACTTC. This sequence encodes CASSLSSGSFSYEQYF.